This T cell receptor (beta chain) was recorded in a study of blood T cell repertoires in COVID-19. Residents of 24 US areas, aged roughly 18 to 89 years, made up the participants. Researchers sorted participants into cohorts using their self-reported clinical history. Libraries were prepared by immunoSEQ multiplex PCR; TCRdb keeps only in-frame clonotypes and omits some of them. Among about 330,000 clones listed, more than 90% were seen once. This receptor was identified in a woman between 25 and 40 years old who had recovered from COVID-19. The sequencing input was PBMCs or T cells enriched from blood (not recorded which).

The CDR3 sequence is CASSEGGTAYEQYF. The CDR3 DNA reads TGTGCCAGCAGTGAAGGAGGGACAGCCTACGAGCAGTACTTC. This chain links TRBV6-1 with TRBJ2-7; 7 positions match TRBD1. Losses at the gene ends were 1 base for V and 2 bases for J; bases not matched to a gene: 2. CDR3 length: 14 amino acids. Germline-derived CDR1 and CDR2 are MNHNS and SASEGT.